This paragraph covers one TCR beta chain sequence. CDR1 is SGHRS and CDR2 is YFSETQ in the germline V gene. The junction had 10 bases not matched to a gene; V was cut back by 0 bases and J by 2 bases. This CDR3 region has 17 residues. In the original processing: Amplification of reference gene primers provided the estimated nucleated cell counts. TCRdb keeps only in-frame clones here, not all; method: immunoSEQ multiplex PCR. V, J and clone size are taken as reported in that table, and D and trimming were inferred from the DNA itself. The table shows around 200,000 clones, with 65% to 85% occurring only once. This sample stems from a study of blood T cell repertoires in COVID-19. About the research overall: Acute and convalescent COVID-19 samples came from the United States, Italy and Spain. T cells, B-cell-depleted T cells, or PBMCs provided the cDNA or gDNA that served as material.

The sequenced sample consisted of peripheral blood. The chain has TRBV5-1 and TRBJ2-5, with TRBD2 identical over 7 bases. The sequence was obtained from a human donor with acute or convalescent COVID-19. The donor label of this sample is uncertain. DNA of the CDR3: TGCGCCAGCAGCTTGGCCGGCCTAGCGGCAGGACAAGAGACCCAGTACTTC. As protein: CASSLAGLAAGQETQYF.